This paragraph reports one T cell receptor (beta chain). In its sample, this clonotype was seen once. This receptor's antigen is unknown. There are no base qualities to consult, and no much larger clone falls within one base. One read represents weak support. The library was prepared using 5' RACE. TCRdb names Illumina HiSeq 2500 as the instrument used. A second roughly 6 to 11 cycle PCR used a sample-barcoded 5' primer and a J-beta primer mix. A unique molecular identifier was introduced onto each TCR beta cDNA molecule by a template-switch 5' adaptor carrying 12 random nucleotides. Each sample yielded at least 2.5 million CDR3-containing paired-end reads. First-strand cDNA synthesis was performed from all RNA using the Mint cDNA synthesis kit, with priming by a TRBC-specific oligonucleotide. Following uracil-DNA glycosylase treatment, all cDNA underwent a first 18-cycle PCR with the universal primers M1SS and BC2_uni_R. The authors processed their data as follows. Normalization of each sample was performed by random selection of 1 million high-quality reads, each carrying a distinct molecular identifier. Reads with shared molecular identifiers were discarded instead of being binned into consensus sequences. MiTCR, with a Q25 quality threshold and the strictest error-elimination algorithm, was used for CDR3 identification, clonotype clustering and error correction. A nonparametric unseen species model using Euler transformation provided a lower-bound estimate of total TCR beta diversity. The public reads were reanalyzed by TCRdb: fastp trimming at Q25, MiXCR alignment, in-frame beta chains only. Each entry merges the rows of one CDR3 protein and shows their most common DNA and genes. The V and J calls reflect TCRdb's pipeline rather than the authors' work. The sample table shows hundreds of thousands of distinct CDR3 sequences, and around 32% are seen once. 15% to 17% of the sample is held by the ten biggest clonotypes.

The sample is drawn from a study of blood T cells in healthy people across ages (dated by TCRdb to 2013 to 2016). In the study overall: Template switching captured roughly one uniquely barcoded TCR beta cDNA molecule per two T cells in model experiments. Two additional independent replicas of 1 million unique cDNA reads from the same blood draw were analyzed for two donors (one aged 18 to 29 and one aged 80 or older). The donors were split into four age groups: young (average around 15 years), middle-aged (39), aged (more than 60) and long-lived (approximately 80). To avoid experimental bias, donors of different ages were distributed randomly across sequencing lanes. Age-related changes in TCR beta repertoire diversity were measured in the study by deep sequencing normalized with unique cDNA molecular identifiers. General findings and caveats noted by the study authors: Compared with the aged group, the long-lived group had more naive CD4+ T cells, fewer expanded clones and increased TCR diversity, a pattern suggesting age selection. Observed TCR beta diversity per million T cells fell roughly linearly with age, and a significant reduction was already apparent by age around 40. The percentage of naive T cells measured by flow cytometry correlated strongly with observed TCR beta diversity. Bulk unsorted PBMC profiling prevented conclusive comparison of naive and antigen-experienced compartments. Estimates of total diversity from one million sequenced T cells were regarded as lower bounds and underestimates. Donor CMV infection status was unknown, potentially confounding age-related changes in expanded clonotypes.

Systemically healthy Caucasian individuals from Russia, approximately 39 in total and aged about 6 to 95 years, were included as donors. Each donor gave 8.5 to 10 milliliters of peripheral blood, collected into EDTA-treated Vacutainer tubes. Ficoll-Paque density-gradient centrifugation was used to isolate PBMCs, with at least 6.5 million per sample. Trizol reagent was used to extract total RNA from the PBMCs, yielding at least 5 micrograms per sample. For every donor, an aliquot of PBMCs went through flow cytometry to measure the percentages of naive CD45RAhigh/CD27high T cells. From the cysteine through the phenylalanine, the CDR3 covers 17 amino acids. The DNA shown is the 51-base CDR3, in frame from base 1. Per the germline V gene, SNHLY is the CDR1 and FYNNEI is the CDR2. V ends up 2 bases short and J 0 bases short, with an unmatched junction base count of 8.

This TCR came from a woman older than 75 in good health. Donor details come from another sample of the same person, matched by shared clones. Recombination connected TRBV2 to TRBJ1-2, and 8 bases in between align with TRBD1. Sequenced input: blood. The DNA sequence is given as TGTGCCAGCAGTGAATCGGGCGGGACAGGCGCTAACTATGGCTACACCTTC. Its protein reads: CASSESGGTGANYGYTF.